A single TCR beta chain is shown here with its context. Its antigen is still unknown. The sample comes from a study of T cells in localized non-small cell lung cancer. Assay: immunoSEQ multiplex PCR; the TCRdb copy retains only in-frame clones and omits some. The sample lists under 35,000 clones, roughly 90% seen once, with 4% to 4.5% in the top ten. The CDR3 runs to 15 residues. V dropped 3 bases and J dropped 7 bases, with 13 bases sitting between them. Per germline, CDR1 LNHDA and CDR2 SQIVND (reference sequence). Regarding the study as a whole: Uninvolved adjacent lung had more T cell clonality than any other tissue, topping tumor. Longer overall survival was linked to higher blood T cell density. Only one tumor region was sequenced, so heterogeneity remains possible.

The starting material was peripheral blood mononuclear cells, obtained before any cancer treatment. The chain is built from TRBV19 and TRBJ1-6, with a weak D call TRBD1 (5 bases). The receptor's source is a woman aged 35-75 years with stage III lung adenocarcinoma. CDR3 sequence reads: CASSMGGSWNSPLHF. DNA for the CDR3: TGTGCCAGTAGTATGGGGGGTTCGTGGAATTCACCCCTCCACTTT.